Given below is one T cell receptor (beta chain) in context. Antigen unknown. Autoimmune disease history or systemic immunosuppression barred patients. Blood draws occurred at baseline, cycle 4 day 1, and cycle 7 day 1. This sample was included in a study of OX40 agonist ivuxolimab in advanced cancers. Study-wide background: Patients received the agonistic anti-OX40 (CD134) antibody ivuxolimab. Study outcomes and limitations: Individuals who were partial responders at 0.1-3.0 mg/kg had clonal expansion that ranked among the lowest.

Sequencing was performed with immunoSEQ multiplex PCR; in TCRdb, only in-frame clones are kept and a portion is missing. The sample yields about 48,000 clones, around 90% seen once. The germline V gene has CDR1 PRHDT and CDR2 FYEKMQ (reference sequence). This CDR3 contains 15 residues. J gave up 3 bases and V 5 bases, and 7 bases lay outside the gene matches. This chain connects TRBV13 to TRBJ2-3; 8 bases agree with TRBD2. This clonotype was sampled from an adult with an advanced solid tumor such as melanoma, head and neck, liver or kidney cancer. Sequenced here: CD4+ or CD8+ T cells sorted from blood, sampled in a trial of the OX40 agonist ivuxolimab. The DNA for the CDR3 is TGTGCCAGCAGCCCCGGGGGGGTGGGAACAGATACGCAGTATTTT. Amino acid sequence: CASSPGGVGTDTQYF.